Below are 26 T cell receptor beta chains sequenced from a single sample in a study of tumor-infiltrating lymphocytes in primary liver carcinoma. Researchers generated TCR beta cDNA from approximately 500 ng of total RNA, relying on a constant-region primer. A slightly modified ARM-PCR protocol with three nested multiplex PCR rounds produced these TCR beta libraries. TRBV1-TRBV30 forward primers paired with a C-beta reverse primer drove the first two PCR rounds, approximately 11 cycles each. TCRdb recomputed calls from the multiplex PCR reads with MiXCR, one row per CDR3 protein. This table has almost 200,000 distinct CDR3 sequences, less than 75% appearing once. Germline DNA was also extracted, and blood RNA derived from unsorted whole blood. The sequencing input was peripheral blood. The source of these receptors is a woman aged 55 to 70 with primary liver carcinoma and hepatitis B virus infection.

Points on this clonotype: The junction differs from germline at one of its ends, possibly a read error. V gene TRBV12-3 or TRBV12-4 combines with J gene TRBJ2-7, with D tentatively TRBD1 (5 bases). The CDR3 length is 12 residues. The CDR3 DNA is TGTACCAGCAGTCCGCAGGGCTACGAGCAGTACTTC. Its protein product is CTSSPQGYEQYF.

This chain uses TRBV5-6 with TRBJ1-2; no firm D call. Germline V lookup: CDR1 SGHDT, CDR2 YYEEEE. The V and J ends lost 0 bases and 8 bases respectively, with 14 bases between them. The CDR3 consists of 14 residues. The CDR3 protein is CASSLVASRRGYTF. The CDR3 nucleotides read TGTGCCAGCAGCTTGGTGGCTTCCCGAAGAGGCTACACCTTC.

Turning to this clonotype: With a much larger clone just one base away, this may be a read error. The V and J genes are TRBV4-1 and TRBJ1-2, with D possibly being TRBD1 (6 bases). V was cut by 6 bases and J by 6 bases, with 23 bases left in between. This CDR3 has 16 residues. Germline lookup yields CDR1 MGHRA and CDR2 YSYEKL. The DNA for the CDR3 is TGCGCCAGCAGTCCGGCCGACAGGTTCGGAACAAATGGCTACACCTTC. Translating it yields CASSPADRFGTNGYTF.

This clonotype was counted a few times. This chain joins TRBV28 and TRBJ2-7, with 10 bases fitting TRBD1. The ends lost 6 bases at V and 5 bases at J; junction bases unmatched: 4. CDR1 and CDR2 (germline): MDHEN, SYDVKM. This CDR3 comprises 13 residues. In DNA form, the CDR3 reads TGTGCCAGCAGAAGACAGGGGGCAAACGAGCAGTACTTC. It specifies CASRRQGANEQYF. The variable domain in full, with the rest retrieved from reference TRBV28 and TRBJ2-7, is DVKVTQSSRYLVKRTGEKVFLECVQDMDHENMFWYRQDPGLGLRLIYFSYDVKMKEKGDIPEGYSVSREKKERFSLILESASTNQTSMYLCASRRQGANEQYFGPGTRLTVT.

The chain has TRBV28 and TRBJ2-1; tentatively, D is TRBD1 or TRBD2 (7 bases each). The CDR3 is 17 residues long. In germline, CDR1 is MDHEN, CDR2 SYDVKM. Trimming left V 3 bases short and J 9 bases short, with 24 bases between. CDR3 protein: CASSFSLGGGQTVEQFF. The CDR3 nucleotides are TGTGCCAGCAGTTTTTCGCTGGGGGGGGGACAGACCGTTGAGCAGTTCTTC. Full variable domain (rest looked up from reference TRBV28 and TRBJ2-1): DVKVTQSSRYLVKRTGEKVFLECVQDMDHENMFWYRQDPGLGLRLIYFSYDVKMKEKGDIPEGYSVSREKKERFSLILESASTNQTSMYLCASSFSLGGGQTVEQFFGPGTRLTVL.

Points on this clonotype: Possible read error: a much larger clone is one base away. The chain combines TRBV6-5 with TRBJ2-7; D possibly uses TRBD1 or TRBD2 (6 bases each). Germline CDR1 reads MNHEY; CDR2 reads SVGAGI. The CDR3 loop spans 14 amino acids. The CDR3 loop is CVSSYSEGHYEQYF. DNA of the CDR3: TGTGTCAGCAGTTACTCGGAGGGACACTACGAGCAGTACTTC.

For this clonotype: The junction differs from germline at one of its ends, possibly a read error. The CDR3 region is CVSSLGSHRVRGLLNTETFF. The DNA for the CDR3 is TGTGTCAGCAGCTTAGGGTCACATAGGGTCCGAGGACTATTAAATACTGAAACTTTCTTT. The chain joins TRBV11-2 to TRBJ1-1; D is unresolved. The CDR3 is 20 residues long. From germline, CDR1 is SGHAT and CDR2 FQNNGV.

Comment on this clonotype: A read error may be the cause here, since a much bigger clone is one base away. The rearrangement joins TRBV10-2 to TRBJ2-7; the D is unclear. V dropped 8 bases and J dropped 5 bases, with 16 bases sitting between them. The length of the CDR3 is 13 residues. Per germline, CDR1 WSHSY and CDR2 SAAADI. CDR3 sequence (DNA): TGCGCCAGCTGTCGGGCGAACCGGAACGAGCAGTACTTC. This translates into CASCRANRNEQYF.

Concerning this clonotype: The DNA is left out, because the CDR3 cannot be placed on it with certainty; the CDR3 is given as TCRdb lists it. The chain has TRBV11-2 and TRBJ2-1. Both ends counted, the CDR3 spans 16 residues. Germline values: CDR1 SGHAT, CDR2 FQNNGV. The CDR3: CAGSFGPGSSYNEQFF.

Notes on this clonotype: At one of its ends the junction is not consistent with the germline gene, which may arise from a read error. The rearrangement joins TRBV5-4 to TRBJ1-6, with a weak D call TRBD1 (5 bases). This CDR3 spans 15 amino acids. Germline CDR1 SGHNT, CDR2 YYREEE (reference sequence). The CDR3 loop is CASSLSSRDSSPIHF. The DNA of the CDR3 is TGTGCCAGCAGCCTATCCTCCCGTGACAGCTCACCCATCCACTTT.

Remarks on this clonotype: A much larger clone lies one base from this, so it may be a read error. Because it lacks the conserved phenylalanine or tryptophan at the end, this CDR3 is likely a read error. The chain joins TRBV4-2 to TRBJ2-7; D not certain. Germline V lookup: CDR1 LGHNA, CDR2 YNFKEQ. Trimming shortened V by 1 base and J by 4 bases, and 14 bases separated the two germline ends. The CDR3 runs 15 residues. The CDR3 sequence is CASSQGPSVEYEQYY. The CDR3 DNA is TGTGCCAGCAGCCAAGGTCCCAGCGTAGAATACGAGCAGTACTAC.

With regard to this clonotype: A read error may account for a junction end that differs from germline. The J gene is TRBJ2-3, the V gene TRBV11-2; 8 nucleotides line up with TRBD2. The CDR3 length is 16 residues. Germline-derived CDR1 and CDR2 are SGHAT and FQNNGV. This CDR3 is CASSQGLTSATDMQYF. In DNA, the CDR3 is TGTGCCAGTAGCCAAGGACTGACTAGCGCAACAGATATGCAGTATTTT.

To note about this clonotype: The junction departs from germline at one end; a sequencing error may be responsible. The chain links TRBV12-3 or TRBV12-4 to TRBJ1-2; the D is unclear. The CDR3 is 13 amino acids. This chain's CDR3 is CASTTDGNYGYTF. For the CDR3, the DNA is TGTGCCAGCACTACTGACGGGAACTATGGCTACACATTC.

As regards this clonotype: Since a much larger clone is just one base distant, this may be a read error. This CDR3 fails to terminate in the conserved phenylalanine or tryptophan, so it likely reflects a read error. V and J are TRBV12-3 or TRBV12-4 and TRBJ2-5; D perhaps matches TRBD2 (6 bases). The ends were cut back, 4 bases at V and 4 bases at J, with 13 bases in the middle. The CDR3 extends over 14 amino acids. CDR3 nucleotide sequence: TGTGCCAGCAGTTCGGGACTCCAAAGAGAGACCCAGTACTTA. Translation: CASSSGLQRETQYL.

About this clonotype: As the CDR3 is not closed by the conserved phenylalanine or tryptophan, this likely results from a read error. The V gene is TRBV5-1, the J gene TRBJ2-6; the match to TRBD1 covers 7 bases. CDR3 length equals 18 residues. Germline loops: CDR1 SGHRS, CDR2 YFSETQ. Trimming removed 5 bases from V and 0 bases from J; junction bases left unmatched: 11. CDR3 in DNA: TGCGCCAGCAGTCTTTACTCGACAGGGTCCTCTGGGGCCAACGTCCTGACTTTA. This gives the protein CASSLYSTGSSGANVLTL.

In this sample, this clonotype is medium-sized. The rearrangement uses TRBV11-1 and TRBJ2-1; D may be TRBD1 or TRBD2 (6 bases each). The germline CDR1 and CDR2 sequences are SGHAT and FQDESV (reference sequence). This CDR3 is built from 21 residues. Between the trimmed V and J ends, which lost 6 bases and 2 bases, there was a span of 32 bases. This chain's CDR3 is CASSPLGGGISPGATYNEQFF. The CDR3 DNA follows: TGTGCCAGCAGTCCTCTAGGAGGGGGGATATCACCGGGAGCGACCTACAATGAGCAGTTCTTC.

Points on this clonotype: Relative to the germline gene, one junction end is altered; a read error may explain this. This rearrangement joins TRBV5-1 to TRBJ2-1; 8 bases agree with TRBD2. Looked up from germline, CDR1 is SGHRS and CDR2 is YFSETQ. The CDR3 contains 15 residues. The CDR3 coding sequence is TGCGCCACCAGCTTGGACGCAGCGGGAGTTTATGAGCAGTTCTTC. This codes for CATSLDAAGVYEQFF.

A note on this clonotype: A read error may produce the germline difference seen at one junction end. The rearrangement uses TRBV6-6 and TRBJ2-6, with 11 bases aligning to TRBD1. CDR1 and CDR2 from the germline V gene are MNHNY and SVGAGI (reference sequence). The CDR3 is 16 amino acids. The CDR3 here is CASSGQGASGANVLTF. CDR3 DNA: TGTGCCAGCAGTGGACAGGGGGCGTCTGGGGCCAATGTCCTGACTTTC.

This clonotype turned up a few times. The chain joins TRBV5-6 to TRBJ2-7; 8 bases agree with TRBD2. The V segment lost 4 bases and the J segment 0 bases; nucleotides outside the gene matches: 3. CDR3 size: 14 residues. CDR1 and CDR2 (germline): SGHDT, YYEEEE. CDR3 protein: CASSQTSVSYEQYF. The CDR3 nucleotides are TGTGCCAGCAGCCAGACTAGCGTCTCCTACGAGCAGTACTTC.

The chain has TRBV28 and TRBJ2-4; 7 bases line up with TRBD1. V lost 5 bases to trimming and J lost 0 bases; unmatched junction nucleotides: 7. The CDR3 has 16 amino acids. Germline CDR1 MDHEN, CDR2 SYDVKM. Here the CDR3 reads CASSPGTVLAKNIQYF. The DNA of the CDR3 is TGTGCCAGCAGTCCCGGGACAGTACTAGCCAAAAACATTCAGTACTTC.

Comments on this clonotype: At one end the junction does not follow the germline gene, possibly because of a read error. The chain employs TRBV28 and TRBJ2-3, with D uncertain. This CDR3 contains 16 residues. The germline V gene encodes CDR1 MDHEN and CDR2 SYDVKM. The CDR3, as DNA: TGTGCCAGCAATTTATTCTCCTTAGGTGGCACAGATACGCAGTATTTT. Its protein product is CASNLFSLGGTDTQYF. The full variable domain, rest sourced from reference TRBV28 and TRBJ2-3, is DVKVTQSSRYLVKRTGEKVFLECVQDMDHENMFWYRQDPGLGLRLIYFSYDVKMKEKGDIPEGYSVSREKKERFSLILESASTNQTSMYLCASNLFSLGGTDTQYFGPGTRLTVL.

This clonotype was picked up a small number of times. This may be a read error: a much more frequent sequence differs by one nucleotide. The rearrangement joins TRBV10-1 to TRBJ2-5; a possible D gene is TRBD2 (5 bases). V was pared by 2 bases and J by 5 bases, with 12 bases between. The CDR3 spans 14 residues. Per the germline V gene, CDR1 is WNHNN and CDR2 is SYGVQD (reference sequence). The CDR3 spells CASSEDASLETQYF. The CDR3 DNA follows: TGCGCCAGCAGTGAGGATGCTAGCTTGGAGACCCAGTACTTC.

This clonotype was recorded only once. Being one base from a much bigger clone, this may be a read error. V gene TRBV5-6 combines with J gene TRBJ1-1; D remains ambiguous. Per germline, CDR1 SGHDT and CDR2 YYEEEE. With 3 bases removed from V and 5 bases from J, the gap between germline ends came to 14 bases. The CDR3 has 14 amino acids. In DNA form, the CDR3 reads TGTGCCAGCAGCTCCGTGGGAGGTCTGACTGAAGCTTTCTTT. It specifies CASSSVGGLTEAFF.

J is TRBJ2-7 and V is TRBV5-6; TRBD1 is a possible D gene (6 bases). Looked up from germline, CDR1 is SGHDT and CDR2 is YYEEEE. V lost 5 bases to trimming and J lost 3 bases, with 12 bases between them. This CDR3 contains 13 residues. The CDR3 coding sequence is TGTGCCAGCAGGCCGAGGGGGTTCTACGAGCAGTACTTC. It yields the protein CASRPRGFYEQYF.

V and J are TRBV11-3 and TRBJ2-7; 7 bases are a match to TRBD1. Trimming took 3 bases from V and 7 from J; bases not matched to a gene: 12. The CDR3 totals 15 residues. Germline values: CDR1 SGHNT, CDR2 YENEEA. Here the CDR3 DNA reads TGTGCCAGCAGCTTCCCGGGACAGTGGGCTTATGAGCAGTACTTC. Translating it yields CASSFPGQWAYEQYF.

This clonotype was seen more than once but under ten times. The chain carries TRBV5-1 and TRBJ1-1, with 9 bases fitting TRBD1. Unmatched junction bases numbered 8, after V lost 0 bases and J lost 5 bases. CDR3 size: 16 residues. Germline CDR1 and CDR2: SGHRS and YFSETQ. The CDR3 bases are TGCGCCAGCAGCTTGGGTGGGACAGGGAAAGTTACTGAAGCTTTCTTT. It codes for CASSLGGTGKVTEAFF. Combining the CDR3 with reference TRBV5-1 and TRBJ1-1 gives the whole variable domain KAGVTQTPRYLIKTRGQQVTLSCSPISGHRSVSWYQQTPGQGLQFLFEYFSETQRNKGNFPGRFSGRQFSNSRSEMNVSTLELGDSALYLCASSLGGTGKVTEAFFGQGTRLTVV.